Shown below are 21 T cell receptor beta chains from a single sample sequenced in a study of T cell responses to AZD1222 COVID-19 vaccine. Produced via immunoSEQ multiplex PCR; TCRdb's table is partial and in-frame only. The table includes about 150,000 clones, 90% detected once. The sequencing used peripheral blood, collected 28 days after the second AZD1222 dose. These receptors were collected from an adult who received the AZD1222 COVID-19 vaccine.

The chain links TRBV21-1 to TRBJ2-7; the D call TRBD1 from the table was never checked on the DNA. TRBV21-1 is an annotated pseudogene. The CDR3 has 16 amino acids. CDR3 protein: CASSKVRQGRVYEQYF. CDR3 DNA sequence: TGTGCCAGCAGCAAAGTTCGACAGGGGAGGGTCTACGAGCAGTACTTC.

This chain connects TRBV3-1 (or the pseudogene TRBV3-2) to TRBJ1-2; 8 bases match TRBD1. CDR3 size: 14 residues. Germline values: CDR1 LGHDT, CDR2 YNNKEL (reference sequence). With 0 bases clipped from V and 7 bases from J, the junction kept 4 bases outside the gene matches. CDR3 DNA: TGTGCCAGCAGCCAAGAAGTACAGGGGGGTGGCTACACCTTC. Protein: CASSQEVQGGGYTF.

The chain links TRBV28 to TRBJ2-7; D is possibly TRBD1 (5 bases). Germline assignment: CDR1 MDHEN and CDR2 SYDVKM. V shed 3 bases and J shed 6 bases, with 21 bases lying between them. This CDR3 comprises 16 residues. CDR3 in amino acids: CASSFPPGPQGLEQYF. In nucleotides, the CDR3 is TGTGCCAGCAGTTTTCCCCCGGGTCCCCAGGGCCTCGAGCAGTACTTC. Using reference TRBV28 and TRBJ2-7 for the parts outside the CDR3, the full variable domain is DVKVTQSSRYLVKRTGEKVFLECVQDMDHENMFWYRQDPGLGLRLIYFSYDVKMKEKGDIPEGYSVSREKKERFSLILESASTNQTSMYLCASSFPPGPQGLEQYFGPGTRLTVT.

The genes are TRBV7-6 and TRBJ1-2; D is perhaps TRBD1 (6 bases). The germline gives CDR1 SGHVS, CDR2 FNYEAQ. This CDR3 has 16 amino acids. The ends were cut back, 5 bases at V and 4 bases at J, with 20 bases in the middle. CDR3 sequence reads: CASSPQDRFSSYGYTF. For the CDR3, the DNA is TGTGCCAGCAGCCCCCAGGACAGATTCAGTAGCTATGGCTACACCTTC.

The chain uses TRBV10-2 and TRBJ2-7; D gene uncertain. Germline-derived CDR1 and CDR2 are WSHSY and SAAADI. The CDR3 has 11 residues. The V gene lost 2 bases and the J gene lost 9 bases, with 8 bases spanning the gap. The CDR3 protein is CASSEGAWQYF. DNA of the CDR3: TGCGCCAGCAGTGAGGGAGCGTGGCAGTACTTC.

The V and J genes are TRBV11-2 and TRBJ1-6; TRBD1 matches at 11 bases. Trimming took 4 bases from V and 9 from J; bases not matched to a gene: 5. CDR1 and CDR2 from the germline V gene are SGHAT and FQNNGV. This CDR3 has 15 residues. The CDR3 loop reads CASSSEGTGGSPLHF. DNA of the CDR3: TGTGCCAGCAGCTCCGAGGGGACAGGGGGTTCACCCCTCCACTTT.

J is TRBJ1-4 and V is TRBV7-9; a possible D gene is TRBD1 (5 bases). Trimming removed 5 bases at V and 2 bases at J, with 12 bases between. Germline V CDR1 and CDR2: SEHNR, FQNEAQ (reference sequence). This CDR3 comprises 15 residues. The CDR3 region is CASSPEGTTNEKLFF. CDR3 in DNA: TGTGCCAGCAGCCCGGAGGGGACGACTAATGAAAAACTGTTTTTT.

The CDR3 nucleotides are TGTGCCGGAGAACAAAGGGGCGGCGGGGGGGAGCAGTACTTC. Protein: CAGEQRGGGGEQYF. This sequence joins TRBV30 and TRBJ2-7, with 8 nucleotides matching TRBD2. The CDR3 loop spans 14 amino acids. Germline CDR1 reads GTSNPN; CDR2 reads SVGIG (reference sequence). V dropped 8 bases and J dropped 7; count of bases not matched to a gene: 16.

The V gene is TRBV27, the J gene TRBJ1-2; TRBD1 aligns across 9 bases. Per germline, CDR1 MNHEY and CDR2 SMNVEV (reference sequence). CDR3 length: 14 residues. The J segment lost 6 bases and the V segment lost 2 bases, leaving 4 bases of the junction unmatched. CDR3: CASSLANRGHGYTF. In nucleotides, the CDR3 is TGTGCCAGCAGTTTAGCGAACAGGGGGCATGGCTACACCTTC.

The V gene is TRBV19, the J gene TRBJ1-2; unclear D gene. V gave up 1 base and J gave up 3 bases, with 6 bases separating them. The CDR3 extends over 13 amino acids. The germline V gene encodes CDR1 LNHDA and CDR2 SQIVND (reference sequence). The CDR3 protein is CASSIGQDYGYTF. CDR3 DNA: TGTGCCAGTAGTATAGGGCAGGACTATGGCTACACCTTC.

The chain combines TRBV7-9 with TRBJ1-2, with 7 bases aligning to TRBD1. V lost 6 bases to trimming and J lost 0 bases; unmatched junction nucleotides: 7. Germline lookup yields CDR1 SEHNR and CDR2 FQNEAQ (reference sequence). CDR3 length: 15 residues. The CDR3 region is CASRSETGTNYGYTF. DNA for the CDR3: TGTGCCAGCAGATCCGAGACAGGGACTAACTATGGCTACACCTTC.

This rearrangement joins TRBV6-6 to TRBJ1-5; D is unclear. Germline V gene data show CDR1 as MNHNY and CDR2 as SVGAGI (reference sequence). The CDR3 sequence is 14 residues long. V lost 10 bases to trimming and J lost 0 bases, with 13 bases between them. The CDR3 loop is CATRINNSNQPQHF. In DNA form, the CDR3 reads TGTGCCACCCGGATAAATAATAGCAATCAGCCCCAGCATTTT.

This chain connects TRBV5-6 to TRBJ1-1; a weak D match, TRBD1 (6 bases). Trimming stripped 4 bases from V and 1 base from J, with 17 bases between. CDR1 and CDR2 from the germline V gene are SGHDT and YYEEEE. The CDR3 covers 16 residues. The chain's CDR3 is CASSLRGGAGNTEAFF. For the CDR3, the DNA is TGTGCCAGCAGCCTGAGGGGGGGCGCAGGGAACACTGAAGCTTTCTTT.

In this sample, this clone turned up once. V and J are TRBV3-1 (or the pseudogene TRBV3-2) and TRBJ2-1; 12 bases fit TRBD2. CDR1 is LGHDT and CDR2 is YNNKEL in the germline V gene (reference sequence). This CDR3 contains 20 residues. V shed 0 bases and J 4 bases; nucleotides not matched to a gene: 13. The CDR3 nucleotides read TGTGCCAGCAGCCAAGATCAGGGGAGACTAGCGGGAGCCGGGTACAATGAGCAGTTCTTC. It yields the protein CASSQDQGRLAGAGYNEQFF.

The chain combines TRBV27 with TRBJ1-2; 7 bases line up with TRBD1. V gave up 8 bases and J gave up 3 bases; unmatched junction bases: 21. The CDR3 is 18 amino acids. The germline V gene has CDR1 MNHEY and CDR2 SMNVEV (reference sequence). Here the CDR3 DNA reads TGTGCCAGCGGCTCCGGGACAGCCGCAAAAAAGTACTACTATGGCTACACCTTC. Translating it yields CASGSGTAAKKYYYGYTF.

The CDR3 coding sequence is TGTGCCAGCAGCTTGGCAGCGAGAAACTCCTATAATTCACCCCTCCACTTT. It encodes CASSLAARNSYNSPLHF. The chain joins TRBV5-6 to TRBJ1-6; no firm D call. The CDR3 spans 17 residues. Germline assignment: CDR1 SGHDT and CDR2 YYEEEE. V was cut by 0 bases and J by 0 bases, with 10 bases left in between.

The chain recombines TRBV2 with TRBJ1-2, with D possibly being TRBD1 (6 bases). This CDR3 has 13 amino acids. Germline CDR1 SNHLY, CDR2 FYNNEI. The germline V and J ends were trimmed by 7 bases and 8 bases, with 17 bases remaining between them. The CDR3 sequence: CASKYLGAKGYTF. DNA for the CDR3: TGTGCCAGCAAGTATCTGGGGGCGAAAGGCTACACCTTC.

In regard to this clone: Other DNA sequences in this sample translate to the same CDR3. V is TRBV6-4 and J is TRBJ1-1, with unresolved D. The V gene lost 0 bases and the J gene lost 2 bases, with 4 bases spanning the gap. CDR1 is MRHNA and CDR2 is SNTAGT in the germline V gene. There are 13 residues in the CDR3. Here the CDR3 DNA reads TGTGCCAGCAGTGACTCTTCAAACACTGAAGCTTTCTTT. It translates to CASSDSSNTEAFF.

V gene TRBV6-5 combines with J gene TRBJ1-2; weak D call: TRBD1 (5 bases). The CDR3 sequence is 16 residues long. The V end was cut by 2 bases, the J end by 4 bases, with 17 bases between. The germline CDR1 and CDR2 sequences are MNHEY and SVGAGI. Written as DNA, the CDR3 is TGTGCCAGCAGTTACGCCGCCGACAGTCCTGCCTATGGCTACACCTTC. Its translation: CASSYAADSPAYGYTF.

The chain recombines TRBV29-1 with TRBJ1-2, with 12 nucleotides matching TRBD1. The CDR3 loop spans 15 amino acids. V lost 7 bases, J lost 4 bases, and 10 bases stayed unmatched. In germline, CDR1 is SQVTM, CDR2 ANQGSEA. CDR3 DNA sequence: TGCAGCGCCCTAAGGGGGACAGGGGGCAGCTATGGCTACACCTTC. It translates to CSALRGTGGSYGYTF.

The V call is TRBV19, the J call TRBJ1-1; D may be TRBD1 (5 bases). V was cut by 3 bases and J by 3 bases, with 11 bases left in between. CDR3 length: 14 residues. CDR1 and CDR2 from the germline V gene are LNHDA and SQIVND (reference sequence). Here the CDR3 reads CASSITGVHTEAFF. CDR3 DNA sequence: TGTGCCAGTAGTATTACGGGGGTCCACACTGAAGCTTTCTTT.